The 26 T cell receptor beta chains listed next were all sequenced from one sample in a study of OX40 agonist ivuxolimab in advanced cancers. Generated by immunoSEQ multiplex PCR, the TCRdb table keeps only in-frame clones and is missing some. The repertoire holds tens of thousands of clones, with 86% as singletons. Sequences were derived from CD4+ or CD8+ T cells sorted from blood, sampled in a trial of the OX40 agonist ivuxolimab. These TCRs come from an adult with an advanced solid tumor such as melanoma, head and neck, liver or kidney cancer.

This chain links TRBV5-1 with TRBJ1-1, with D uncertain. The CDR3 loop spans 14 amino acids. V lost 1 base, J lost 0 bases, and 7 bases lay in between. Germline CDR1 and CDR2: SGHRS and YFSETQ. CDR3 DNA sequence: TGCGCCAGCAGCTTGAGGCAGCTGAACACTGAAGCTTTCTTT. Translation: CASSLRQLNTEAFF.

V and J are TRBV28 and TRBJ1-2; possibly TRBD1 for D (5 bases). Germline lookup yields CDR1 MDHEN and CDR2 SYDVKM. There are 16 residues in the CDR3. With 7 bases removed from V and 5 bases from J, the gap between germline ends came to 23 bases. The CDR3: CASTWAGKVAFYGYTF. The CDR3 DNA sequence: TGTGCCAGCACCTGGGCAGGGAAGGTGGCATTTTATGGCTACACCTTC.

This chain joins TRBV27 and TRBJ2-5, with D unresolved. The V and J ends lost 5 bases and 2 bases respectively, with 9 bases between them. Per germline, CDR1 MNHEY and CDR2 SMNVEV (reference sequence). The length of the CDR3 is 13 residues. Here the CDR3 DNA reads TGTGCCAGCAGTCCTCGGCCTCAAGAGACCCAGTACTTC. It is translated as CASSPRPQETQYF.

This chain connects TRBV28 to TRBJ2-6, with D tentatively TRBD1 or TRBD2 (5 bases each). The CDR3 is 17 residues long. Germline assignment: CDR1 MDHEN and CDR2 SYDVKM. Trimming removed 6 bases from V and 1 base from J, with 16 bases in between. The chain's CDR3 is CASSSGEWGSGANVLTF. Here the CDR3 DNA reads TGTGCCAGCAGCTCTGGCGAGTGGGGGTCTGGGGCCAACGTCCTGACTTTC.

The chain carries TRBV5-6 and TRBJ2-7; TRBD1 aligns across 8 bases. Trimming at V came to 4 bases and at J to 0 bases, leaving 12 bases not matched to a gene. CDR3 size: 17 residues. From germline, CDR1 is SGHDT and CDR2 YYEEEE. In DNA form, the CDR3 reads TGTGCCAGCAGCCCGTTGAGCAGGGGGCTCAGCTCCTACGAGCAGTACTTC. Amino acid sequence: CASSPLSRGLSSYEQYF.

This clone was recorded once. The chain has TRBV29-1 and TRBJ2-1; 12 bases fit TRBD2. The CDR3 is 17 residues long. The J segment lost 3 bases and the V segment lost 4 bases, leaving 10 bases of the junction unmatched. Germline V gene data show CDR1 as SQVTM and CDR2 as ANQGSEA. Here the CDR3 DNA reads TGCAGCGTTGCTTCCGGACTAGCGGGAATTGACTACAATGAGCAGTTCTTC. Protein product: CSVASGLAGIDYNEQFF.

Only a few counts were recorded for this clone. This chain uses TRBV30 with TRBJ2-2, with 10 bases fitting TRBD1. Germline values: CDR1 GTSNPN, CDR2 SVGIG (reference sequence). The J segment lost 3 bases and the V segment lost 8 bases, leaving 3 bases of the junction unmatched. The CDR3 totals 13 residues. CDR3 coding DNA: TGTGCCAGACAGGGGGCTTACACCGGGGAGCTGTTTTTT. Its protein is CARQGAYTGELFF. The full variable domain, its missing parts supplied by reference TRBV30 and TRBJ2-2, is SQTIHQWPATLVQPVGSPLSLECTVEGTSNPNLYWYRQAAGRGLQLLFYSVGIGQISSEVPQNLSASRPQDRQFILSSKKLLLSDSGFYLCARQGAYTGELFFGEGSRLTVL.

The rearrangement joins TRBV9 to TRBJ2-5; weak D call: TRBD2 (5 bases). V was cut by 6 bases and J by 2 bases, with 14 bases left in between. This CDR3 has 14 residues. From germline, CDR1 is SGDLS and CDR2 YYNGEE. CDR3 coding DNA: TGTGCCAGCAATCGGGGTGGACGACAAGAGACCCAGTACTTC. Residues: CASNRGGRQETQYF. Full variable domain (missing parts from reference TRBV9 and TRBJ2-5): DSGVTQTPKHLITATGQRVTLRCSPRSGDLSVYWYQQSLDQGLQFLIQYYNGEERAKGNILERFSAQQFPDLHSELNLSSLELGDSALYFCASNRGGRQETQYFGPGTRLLVL.

The CDR3, as DNA: TGTGCCAGCAGTTCAACTCGGACGTTTGAAGGGAGCAATCAGCCCCAGCATTTT. It encodes CASSSTRTFEGSNQPQHF. The V gene is TRBV28, the J gene TRBJ1-5; D remains unclear. The V end was cut by 4 bases, the J end by 1 base, with 20 bases between. Per germline, CDR1 MDHEN and CDR2 SYDVKM. The CDR3 runs to 18 residues.

This chain connects TRBV28 to TRBJ1-4; maybe TRBD1 (5 bases). This CDR3 is built from 13 residues. Germline V gene lookup returns CDR1 MDHEN and CDR2 SYDVKM. V lost 6 bases, J lost 8 bases, and 13 bases lay in between. CDR3 sequence: CASREGREEKLFF. CDR3 sequence (DNA): TGTGCCAGCAGAGAGGGGCGCGAGGAAAAACTGTTTTTT.

There are a few counts of this clone. V is TRBV5-5 and J is TRBJ1-4, with 10 bases matching TRBD1. With 3 bases clipped from V and 8 bases from J, the junction kept 4 bases outside the gene matches. This CDR3 has 14 residues. Per germline, CDR1 SGHKS and CDR2 YYEKEE (reference sequence). The CDR3 region is CASSSGQGREKLFF. The CDR3 region has the DNA TGTGCCAGCAGCTCGGGACAGGGGCGGGAAAAACTGTTTTTT.

This chain joins TRBV27 and TRBJ2-2; weak D call: TRBD1 (7 bases). V was trimmed by 8 bases and J by 4 bases, leaving 17 bases between them. Germline V CDR1 and CDR2: MNHEY, SMNVEV (reference sequence). CDR3 size: 15 residues. CDR3 in amino acids: CASGGWQGGTGELFF. Here the CDR3 DNA reads TGTGCCAGCGGAGGGTGGCAGGGGGGCACCGGGGAGCTGTTTTTT.

The chain carries TRBV7-9 and TRBJ2-1, with 9 nucleotides matching TRBD2. The CDR3 totals 17 residues. Germline CDR1 and CDR2: SEHNR and FQNEAQ (reference sequence). V trimming: 2 bases; J trimming: 0 bases; junction bases outside the gene matches: 5. CDR3 in amino acids: CASSLRGRAISYNEQFF. The CDR3 nucleotides read TGTGCCAGCAGCTTACGCGGGAGGGCCATCTCCTACAATGAGCAGTTCTTC.

This sequence joins TRBV6-5 and TRBJ2-7; a weak D match, TRBD1 (6 bases). The ends were cut back, 3 bases at V and 10 bases at J, with 13 bases in the middle. This CDR3 has 12 amino acids. The germline V gene encodes CDR1 MNHEY and CDR2 SVGAGI. The CDR3 protein is CASSYWTELQYF. The CDR3 region has the DNA TGTGCCAGCAGTTATTGGACAGAACTCCAGTACTTC.

This clone occurred once. The chain uses TRBV7-3 and TRBJ2-2, with 11 bases fitting TRBD2. Per germline, CDR1 SGHTA and CDR2 FQGTGA. The V segment lost 5 bases and the J segment 5 bases; nucleotides outside the gene matches: 7. The CDR3 runs 16 residues. CDR3 sequence (DNA): TGTGCCAGCAGCCTTACTAGCGGGAGCTGGACCGGGGAGCTGTTTTTT. This sequence encodes CASSLTSGSWTGELFF.

The rearrangement links TRBV29-1 to TRBJ1-2; 8 bases are shared with TRBD1. CDR3 size: 12 residues. CDR1 SQVTM and CDR2 ANQGSEA come from the germline V gene. Germline trimming cut 6 bases from V and 3 bases from J; bases unmatched to any gene: 3. The CDR3 DNA reads TGCAGCGTCAACAGGGGGGACTATGGCTACACCTTC. It translates to CSVNRGDYGYTF.

The chain employs TRBV9 and TRBJ2-3; TRBD2 might be the D (5 bases). Deletions cut 0 bases from V and 4 bases from J, with 12 bases between. The CDR3 covers 15 residues. Germline CDR1 and CDR2: SGDLS and YYNGEE. The CDR3, as DNA: TGTGCCAGCAGCGTAGATCTGGGAGCAGCAGATACGCAGTATTTT. It is translated as CASSVDLGAADTQYF.

This chain joins TRBV19 and TRBJ2-7; 7 bases are shared with TRBD2. The V gene's germline CDR1 is LNHDA and CDR2 SQIVND (reference sequence). This CDR3 region has 15 residues. Trimming at V came to 4 bases and at J to 4 bases, leaving 10 bases not matched to a gene. In DNA, the CDR3 is TGTGCCAGTAGTAATCGGGAGGCCTACATTTACGAGCAGTACTTC. Its protein product is CASSNREAYIYEQYF. Looking up the rest from reference TRBV19 and TRBJ2-7 gives the full variable domain: DGGITQSPKYLFRKEGQNVTLSCEQNLNHDAMYWYRQDPGQGLRLIYYSQIVNDFQKGDIAEGYSVSREKKESFPLTVTSAQKNPTAFYLCASSNREAYIYEQYFGPGTRLTVT.

This chain links TRBV19 with TRBJ2-3; D possibly uses TRBD1 or TRBD2 (6 bases each). Germline V gene lookup returns CDR1 LNHDA and CDR2 SQIVND (reference sequence). The CDR3 spans 13 residues. V lost 3 bases and J lost 6, with 10 bases in between. The chain's CDR3 is CASSMGGADTQYF. For the CDR3, the DNA is TGTGCCAGTAGTATGGGGGGCGCGGATACGCAGTATTTT.

The rearrangement uses TRBV4-2 and TRBJ1-4; no reliable D call. Germline values: CDR1 LGHNA, CDR2 YNFKEQ. V lost 1 base and J lost 6, with 6 bases in between. The CDR3 runs to 13 residues. The CDR3 reads CASSQAADEKLFF. In nucleotides, the CDR3 is TGTGCCAGCAGCCAAGCCGCTGATGAAAAACTGTTTTTT.

V is TRBV11-2 and J is TRBJ2-3, with D perhaps TRBD2 (6 bases). Germline V gene sequence: CDR1 SGHAT, CDR2 FQNNGV. Trimming left V 4 bases short and J 4 bases short, with 18 bases between. This CDR3 has 16 residues. CDR3 nucleotide sequence: TGTGCCAGCAGCTCCTCTTTTGTGGAGGGCCCAGATACGCAGTATTTT. Translating it yields CASSSSFVEGPDTQYF.

The chain combines TRBV7-2 with TRBJ1-2; possibly TRBD1 for D (6 bases). CDR1 and CDR2 from the germline V gene are SGHTA and FQGNSA. CDR3 length: 16 amino acids. Trimming took 5 bases from V and 1 from J, leaving 17 bases between them. CDR3 loop: CASSPAAGENNYGYTF. CDR3 DNA: TGTGCCAGCAGCCCCGCGGCAGGGGAGAATAACTATGGCTACACCTTC.

The chain couples TRBV7-9 to TRBJ1-1; the D gene is possibly TRBD1 (5 bases). The germline CDR1 and CDR2 sequences are SEHNR and FQNEAQ (reference sequence). The CDR3 is 13 amino acids. With 5 bases removed from V and 5 bases from J, the gap between germline ends came to 12 bases. CDR3: CASSPQGLTEAFF. Here the CDR3 DNA reads TGTGCCAGCAGCCCCCAGGGTTTGACTGAAGCTTTCTTT.

The chain is built from TRBV28 and TRBJ1-1; weak D call: TRBD1 (6 bases). V shed 6 bases and J shed 2 bases, with 19 bases lying between them. This CDR3 comprises 16 residues. The germline V gene encodes CDR1 MDHEN and CDR2 SYDVKM. The CDR3 region has the DNA TGTGCCAGCAGCAACTATGATACAGGGCCCAACACTGAAGCTTTCTTT. Its protein is CASSNYDTGPNTEAFF.

For this clone: At one end the junction does not follow the germline gene, possibly because of a read error. The CDR3 protein is CAGSLGNFLDTQYF. The DNA of the CDR3 is TGTGCCGGCAGTTTGGGAAACTTTCTGGATACGCAGTATTTT. V usage is TRBV5-4 and J usage is TRBJ2-3; D unclear. The CDR3 has 14 residues. Germline V gene lookup returns CDR1 SGHNT and CDR2 YYREEE (reference sequence).

This clone was seen a single time. The V and J genes are TRBV5-5 and TRBJ2-1, with 9 bases lining up with TRBD1. V trimming: 4 bases; J trimming: 3 bases; junction bases outside the gene matches: 11. The CDR3 is made up of 17 amino acids. CDR1 is SGHKS, CDR2 YYEKEE, per germline (reference sequence). CDR3 coding DNA: TGTGCCAGCAGCGGAACCGCCGGGACAGGGTACTACAATGAGCAGTTCTTC. Translated: CASSGTAGTGYYNEQFF. Together with reference TRBV5-5 and TRBJ2-1, the CDR3 gives the full variable domain: DAGVTQSPTHLIKTRGQQVTLRCSPISGHKSVSWYQQVLGQGPQFIFQYYEKEERGRGNFPDRFSARQFPNYSSELNVNALLLGDSALYLCASSGTAGTGYYNEQFFGPGTRLTVL.